A selection of T cell receptor beta chains follows, all from one sample in a study of blood T cell repertoires in COVID-19. Assay used: immunoSEQ multiplex PCR; TCRdb lists only in-frame clones, some missing. The profile shows around 75,000 clones, about 88% of them singletons. Specimen: peripheral blood. These receptor sequences come from a man in his 70s with active COVID-19. Both conserved end residues are part of each CDR3. The D gene is left open where the match is weak. Some rows mark clone size as missing; the rest say once, few, many or name a class of expanded clone.

j_gene	abundance	v_gene	len	d_gene	CDR3nt	CDR3aa
TRBJ2-5	.	TRBV5-1	16	TRBD2	TGCGCCAGCAGCCCCCGACTAGCGGGAGGGGGAGAGACCCAGTACTTC	CASSPRLAGGGETQYF
TRBJ2-7	.	TRBV7-2	15	TRBD2	TGTGCCAGCAGCTTAGTAGCGGGAGGACCCTACGAGCAGTACTTC	CASSLVAGGPYEQYF
TRBJ1-1	.	TRBV18	13	.	TGTGCCAGCTCCCGACAGGATGAGACTGAAGCTTTCTTT	CASSRQDETEAFF
TRBJ2-3	.	TRBV24-1	15	.	TGTGCCACCAGTGGGGGCACCACGAGGCCAGATACGCAGTATTTT	CATSGGTTRPDTQYF
TRBJ2-1	.	TRBV7-2	11	.	TGTGCCAGCAGCCGGGAACGGCGGCAGTTCTTC	CASSRERRQFF
TRBJ2-1	once	TRBV11-3	18	TRBD2	TGTGCCAGCAGCTTAGATCCCACCGGGACTATTCTAAACAATGAGCAGTTCTTC	CASSLDPTGTILNNEQFF
TRBJ1-6	.	TRBV28	15	.	TGTGCCAGCAGTCCCCTCGGGGGGCGTAATTCACCCCTCCACTTT	CASSPLGGRNSPLHF
TRBJ2-6	.	TRBV6-1	16	.	TGTGCCAGCAGTGAAGCCAGGGGGGCTGGGGCCAACGTCCTGACTTTC	CASSEARGAGANVLTF
TRBJ2-7	.	TRBV4-2	20	TRBD2	TGTGCCAGCAGCCAAGATCGGGACGGGACGACGAGCGGGAGTGTTTACGAGCAGTACTTC	CASSQDRDGTTSGSVYEQYF
TRBJ2-7	.	TRBV7-2	13	.	TGTGCCAGCAGCCCGGACTGGGCCGGGGAGCAGTACTTC	CASSPDWAGEQYF
TRBJ2-3	.	TRBV3-1/TRBV3-2	17	TRBD1	TGTGCCAGCAGCCAAGGCGGGACAGGGGGTAGCACAGATACGCAGTATTTT	CASSQGGTGGSTDTQYF
TRBJ1-2	few	TRBV30	13	.	TGTGCCTGGACCGGGGGGTCCAACTATGGCTACACCTTC	CAWTGGSNYGYTF
TRBJ2-1	.	TRBV29-1	16	TRBD1	TGCAGCGTTGAAGCCCCAGACAGGGTCTCCTACAATGAGCAGTTCTTC	CSVEAPDRVSYNEQFF
TRBJ1-2	.	TRBV5-1	15	.	TGCGCCAGCAGCTTGGTGGGGACTGCTAACTATGGCTACACCTTC	CASSLVGTANYGYTF
TRBJ1-5	.	TRBV6-2/TRBV6-3	15	.	TGTGCCAGCAGTCCCAGGGGCCCTAGCAATCAGCCCCAGCATTTT	CASSPRGPSNQPQHF
TRBJ2-5	.	TRBV24-1	13	TRBD1	TGTGCCACCCAAGGGGGCTCGGGGGAGACCCAGTACTTC	CATQGGSGETQYF
TRBJ2-7	once	TRBV19	15	TRBD2	TGTGCCAGTAGTACCGGCGGGACTAGTTCTCGGGAGCAGTACTTC	CASSTGGTSSREQYF
TRBJ2-1	.	TRBV19	17	TRBD1	TGTGCCAGTAGCAGGCCCCGGGGACAGGGGCCCTACAATGAGCAGTTCTTC	CASSRPRGQGPYNEQFF
TRBJ1-2	.	TRBV7-8	15	TRBD1	TGTGCCAGCAGCTTAGCCCCCGGGACAGTTTATGGCTACACCTTC	CASSLAPGTVYGYTF
TRBJ2-1	.	TRBV7-3	15	.	TGTGCCAGCAGCTTAGGGCAGGGCTCCTACAATGAGCAGTTCTTC	CASSLGQGSYNEQFF
TRBJ1-1	.	TRBV12-3/TRBV12-4	13	.	TGTGCCAGCAGTTTCAGACAGGCGGCCGGGGCTTTCTTT	CASSFRQAAGAFF
TRBJ1-4	.	TRBV5-4	16	TRBD1	TGTGCCAGCAGCTTGGATGTCGGGACAGTCAATGAAAAACTGTTTTTT	CASSLDVGTVNEKLFF
TRBJ2-2	.	TRBV5-4	15	.	TGTGCCAGCACCCTGGGGCGCGGGGCCCCCGGGGAGCTGTTTTTT	CASTLGRGAPGELFF
TRBJ2-7	.	TRBV6-5	15	TRBD2	TGTGCCAGCAGTTACTCGGGACTAGTGTGGGACGAGCAGTACTTC	CASSYSGLVWDEQYF
TRBJ1-2	.	TRBV18	15	TRBD1	TGTGCCAGCTCAGAGCGTCCAGGGGGCCAAAATGGCTACACCTTC	CASSERPGGQNGYTF
TRBJ2-5	.	TRBV9	15	TRBD2	TGTGCCAGCAGCGTAGGCGGGAGGGAACAAGAGACCCAGTACTTC	CASSVGGREQETQYF
TRBJ2-5	.	TRBV4-3	13	TRBD2	TGCGCCAGCAGCCAAGTGGAGGGAGGGGCCCAGTACTTC	CASSQVEGGAQYF
TRBJ2-2	.	TRBV4-3	16	.	TGCGCCAGCAGCCCCGGGCTCCGGGATGGCGCCGGGGAGCTGTTTTTT	CASSPGLRDGAGELFF
TRBJ2-7	.	TRBV11-2	19	TRBD2	TGTGCCAGCAGCAAGACCGGGACTAGCGGGAGTCCACCTAGGGTTGGGCAGTACTTC	CASSKTGTSGSPPRVGQYF
TRBJ2-3	.	TRBV7-2	16	TRBD2	TGTGCCAGCAGCCCCGGACTAGCGGGAGCAGGGGATACGCAGTATTTT	CASSPGLAGAGDTQYF
TRBJ2-3	.	TRBV14	14	.	TGTGCCAGCAGCCCCGGGATCCCCACAGATACGCAGTATTTT	CASSPGIPTDTQYF
TRBJ1-2	.	TRBV7-8	15	TRBD1	TGTGCCAGCAGCCAAGGACAGGGGGCGGTTTATGGCTACACCTTC	CASSQGQGAVYGYTF
TRBJ1-2	.	TRBV28	13	.	TGTGCCAGCAGTTTAGGGCAGAGCTATGGCTACACCTTC	CASSLGQSYGYTF
TRBJ2-1	once	TRBV7-2	12	.	TGTGCCAGCAGCCCCCCGGGGACAGAGCAGTTCTTC	CASSPPGTEQFF
TRBJ2-4	.	TRBV2	16	TRBD2	TGTGCCAGCAGTGTGGAGACTAGCTCCGGCAAAAACATTCAGTACTTC	CASSVETSSGKNIQYF
TRBJ2-4	.	TRBV6-2/TRBV6-3	15	.	TGTGCCAGCAGTTGGGAGAGGGAGGGGGGAAACATTCAGTACTTC	CASSWEREGGNIQYF
TRBJ2-7	.	TRBV7-2	14	.	TGTGCCAGCAGCTTAGGGGCTCCCTCCTACGAGCAGTACTTC	CASSLGAPSYEQYF
TRBJ1-1	.	TRBV4-2	15	TRBD1	TGTGCCAGCAGCCAAGATCCGACAGGGTTTACTGAAGCTTTCTTT	CASSQDPTGFTEAFF
TRBJ1-2	.	TRBV9	14	TRBD1	TGTGCCAGCAGCGCCGGACAGGGCGAATATGGCTACACCTTC	CASSAGQGEYGYTF
TRBJ1-2	.	TRBV4-2	16	TRBD1	TGTGCCAGCAGCCAAGTAGTGGCAGGGGGAATTGGTGGCTACACCTTC	CASSQVVAGGIGGYTF
TRBJ1-4	once	TRBV9	14	TRBD1	TGTGCCAGCAGCCCCAGACAGGGGCGCGAAAAACTGTTTTTT	CASSPRQGREKLFF
TRBJ2-2	.	TRBV19	17	TRBD1	TGTGCCAGTAGTCCGGACAGGGGGGCTTCGAACACCGGGGAGCTGTTTTTT	CASSPDRGASNTGELFF
TRBJ1-1	.	TRBV28	14	.	TGTGCCAGCAGTTTCGGGCAGGGGTACACTGAAGCTTTCTTT	CASSFGQGYTEAFF
TRBJ2-7	.	TRBV4-3	16	.	TGCGCCAGCAGCTCTACAGGGCCCCAGAGGGCCTACGAGCAGTACTTC	CASSSTGPQRAYEQYF
TRBJ1-5	.	TRBV7-2	15	TRBD1	TGTGCCAGCAGCCAGGACAGGACAACCAATCAGCCCCAGCATTTT	CASSQDRTTNQPQHF
TRBJ1-2	.	TRBV19	14	TRBD1	TGTGCCAGTAGTATTTCAGGGGGTAACTATGGCTACACCTTC	CASSISGGNYGYTF
TRBJ1-2	.	TRBV24-1	15	.	TGTGCCACCAGTGATTTGGGACAGCCGGAGTATGGCTACACCTTC	CATSDLGQPEYGYTF
TRBJ2-2	.	TRBV2	15	TRBD1	TGTGCCAGCACTCCGGACAGGGGGAACACCGGGGAGCTGTTTTTT	CASTPDRGNTGELFF
TRBJ2-5	.	TRBV27	16	.	TGTGCCAGCAGTCCCCCTCGCGGCCTAGGAAAAGAGACCCAGTACTTC	CASSPPRGLGKETQYF
TRBJ1-2	.	TRBV10-3	13	.	TGTGCCATCAGTGGAGCGACAGGTGGCGGCTACACCTTC	CAISGATGGGYTF
TRBJ2-2	.	TRBV29-1	15	.	TGCAGCGTTGAAAGGCAGGGGCGTAACACCGGGGAGCTGTTTTTT	CSVERQGRNTGELFF
TRBJ2-7	.	TRBV7-9	14	.	TGTGCCAGCAGCTTGGCCGCCCTTAGGGGCGAGCAGTACTTC	CASSLAALRGEQYF
TRBJ1-5	once	TRBV30	13	.	TGTGCCTGGAGTCGGGAGGGGGATCAGCCCCAGCATTTT	CAWSREGDQPQHF
TRBJ1-5	once	TRBV28	13	TRBD1	TGTGCCAGCAGGACAGGGGGCAATCAGCCCCAGCATTTT	CASRTGGNQPQHF